Following are 15 T cell receptor beta chains from one sample sequenced in a study of blood T cell repertoires in COVID-19. Clones were sequenced by immunoSEQ multiplex PCR, and TCRdb holds only the in-frame ones, with some missing. The sample has 90,000 to 100,000 clones, around 88% seen once. Sequencing input: peripheral blood. The receptors stem from an elderly man with acute or convalescent COVID-19.

The chain has TRBV30 and TRBJ1-5; TRBD1 aligns across 7 bases. CDR3 length: 16 amino acids. CDR1 is GTSNPN and CDR2 is SVGIG in the germline V gene (reference sequence). Trimming removed 5 bases from V and 3 bases from J; junction bases left unmatched: 13. CDR3: CAWEGARGLSNQPQHF. The CDR3 DNA reads as TGTGCCTGGGAGGGGGCGCGGGGATTATCCAATCAGCCCCAGCATTTT.

V is TRBV9 and J is TRBJ2-1; 8 bases line up with TRBD1. CDR3 length: 16 amino acids. CDR1 and CDR2 (germline): SGDLS, YYNGEE. J was trimmed by 4 bases and V by 0 bases; bases with no gene match: 6. In DNA form, the CDR3 reads TGTGCCAGCAGCGTAGAGCCAGGGGGCATGTACAATGAGCAGTTCTTC. Protein product: CASSVEPGGMYNEQFF. Using reference TRBV9 and TRBJ2-1 for the parts outside the CDR3, the full variable domain is DSGVTQTPKHLITATGQRVTLRCSPRSGDLSVYWYQQSLDQGLQFLIQYYNGEERAKGNILERFSAQQFPDLHSELNLSSLELGDSALYFCASSVEPGGMYNEQFFGPGTRLTVL.

The V gene is TRBV6-2 or TRBV6-3, the J gene TRBJ1-5; 8 nucleotides agree with TRBD1. CDR3 length: 15 residues. Germline assignment: CDR1 MNHEY and CDR2 SVGEGT. V trimming: 3 bases; J trimming: 2 bases; junction bases outside the gene matches: 3. The chain's CDR3 is CASSYSDRGNQPQHF. CDR3 nucleotides: TGTGCCAGCAGTTATTCGGACAGGGGCAATCAGCCCCAGCATTTT.

The chain uses TRBV7-3 and TRBJ1-1; D may be TRBD1 (6 bases). V dropped 5 bases and J dropped 4 bases, with 20 bases sitting between them. CDR1 SGHTA and CDR2 FQGTGA come from the germline V gene. The CDR3 sequence is 16 residues long. The CDR3 DNA sequence: TGTGCCAGCAGCCCCAATACTGGGGGCGGGAGCACTGAAGCTTTCTTT. Encoded protein: CASSPNTGGGSTEAFF.

The chain links TRBV10-3 to TRBJ2-3; unclear D gene. The V end was cut by 5 bases, the J end by 4 bases, with 4 bases between. The CDR3 sequence is 11 residues long. CDR1 ENHRY and CDR2 SYGVKD come from the germline V gene. The CDR3 coding sequence is TGTGCCATCAGTCGAGCAGATACGCAGTATTTT. Translating gives CAISRADTQYF.

V is TRBV12-5 and J is TRBJ1-4; TRBD1 matches 7 bases. CDR1 is LGHNT, CDR2 FRNRAP, per germline. CDR3 length: 19 amino acids. V was pared by 2 bases and J by 5 bases, with 17 bases of the junction left unmatched. Here the CDR3 reads CASGLSLSTGQGVNEKLFF. CDR3 nucleotides: TGTGCTAGTGGTTTGTCCCTATCGACAGGGCAAGGGGTGAATGAAAAACTGTTTTTT.

The genes are TRBV21-1 and TRBJ2-3; TRBD1 is the table's D call, not checked against the DNA. TRBV21-1 is a pseudogene locus. This CDR3 is built from 16 residues. The CDR3 sequence is CASSKDDSRNTDTQYF. CDR3 coding DNA: TGTGCCAGCAGCAAAGACGACAGCCGAAACACAGATACGCAGTATTTT.

The rearrangement uses TRBV30 and TRBJ1-5; D is unresolved. V lost 4 bases, J lost 4 bases, and 17 bases lay in between. This CDR3 has 15 residues. Germline assignment: CDR1 GTSNPN and CDR2 SVGIG (reference sequence). The CDR3 is CAWTQQPGPNQPQHF. CDR3 nucleotides: TGTGCCTGGACCCAACAACCGGGTCCGAATCAGCCCCAGCATTTT. The full variable domain, completed using reference TRBV30 and TRBJ1-5, is SQTIHQWPATLVQPVGSPLSLECTVEGTSNPNLYWYRQAAGRGLQLLFYSVGIGQISSEVPQNLSASRPQDRQFILSSKKLLLSDSGFYLCAWTQQPGPNQPQHFGDGTRLSIL.

The chain couples TRBV11-3 to TRBJ2-7; 8 bases align to TRBD2. CDR3 length: 15 amino acids. Looked up from germline, CDR1 is SGHNT and CDR2 is YENEEA. Unmatched junction bases numbered 7, after V lost 1 base and J lost 5 bases. CDR3 coding DNA: TGTGCCAGCAGCTTAGGTCTCAGCGGGAGTAACGAGCAGTACTTC. Protein: CASSLGLSGSNEQYF.

The chain links TRBV2 to TRBJ2-1; D might be TRBD1 (6 bases). The V gene's germline CDR1 is SNHLY and CDR2 FYNNEI. The CDR3 contains 13 residues. V was trimmed by 11 bases and J by 8 bases, leaving 19 bases between them. The CDR3 DNA follows: TGTGCCTCCCAGGGGCAGGCACGAGATGAGCAGTTCTTC. Residues: CASQGQARDEQFF. Drawing the rest from reference TRBV2 and TRBJ2-1, the complete variable domain is EPEVTQTPSHQVTQMGQEVILRCVPISNHLYFYWYRQILGQKVEFLVSFYNNEISEKSEIFDDQFSVERPDGSNFTLKIRSTKLEDSAMYFCASQGQARDEQFFGPGTRLTVL.

The chain carries TRBV28 and TRBJ1-1; maybe TRBD1 (5 bases). The ends were cut back, 7 bases at V and 1 base at J, with 13 bases in the middle. The CDR3 loop spans 14 amino acids. Per the germline V gene, CDR1 is MDHEN and CDR2 is SYDVKM. The CDR3 DNA follows: TGTGCCAGCACGCGGACAACCCCGAACACTGAAGCTTTCTTT. Its translation is CASTRTTPNTEAFF.

This chain joins TRBV6-2 or TRBV6-3 and TRBJ2-4, with 9 bases identical to TRBD2. The germline V gene has CDR1 MNHEY and CDR2 SVGEGT. The CDR3 is 15 amino acids. The junction had 6 bases not matched to a gene; V was cut back by 4 bases and J by 5 bases. CDR3 region: CASSLAGAGQNIQYF. The CDR3 DNA reads as TGTGCCAGCAGTTTAGCGGGGGCAGGGCAAAACATTCAGTACTTC.

CDR3 nucleotide sequence: TGTGCCAGCAGCTTCGGACTGGGGGGAGATACGCAGTATTTT. Translated: CASSFGLGGDTQYF. V and J are TRBV7-9 and TRBJ2-3; maybe TRBD2 (6 bases). The V gene's germline CDR1 is SEHNR and CDR2 FQNEAQ (reference sequence). This CDR3 region has 14 residues. Trimming took 3 bases from V and 5 from J, leaving 12 bases between them.

The chain couples TRBV18 to TRBJ2-6, with 7 bases aligning to TRBD2. CDR1 KGHSH and CDR2 LQKENI come from the germline V gene. V was clipped by 2 bases and J by 2 bases; unmatched bases: 6. The CDR3 length is 17 residues. CDR3 residues: CASSPKGRATGANVLTF. The CDR3 DNA reads as TGTGCCAGCTCACCAAAGGGGAGGGCCACTGGGGCCAACGTCCTGACTTTC.

The chain links TRBV14 to TRBJ1-2; possible D gene TRBD1, 6 bases. The CDR3 totals 15 residues. Germline V gene data show CDR1 as SGHDN and CDR2 as FVKESK. Trimming cost V 4 bases and J 2 bases, with 14 bases left between them. DNA of the CDR3: TGTGCCAGCAGCCCCGGACAGAAGCCCAACTATGGCTACACCTTC. Amino acids: CASSPGQKPNYGYTF.